One and the same sample provided the 15 T cell receptor beta chains below, sequenced in a study of CD8 T cells in Susac syndrome. RNA in amounts of about 0.5 to 1 ug was reverse transcribed with random hexamers. One entry per CDR3 protein, called by TCRdb with MiXCR from the immunoSEQ multiplex PCR reads. The sample includes 250,000 to 350,000 distinct CDR3 sequences, approximately 84% of them seen just once. The sequencing sample was made of CD8+ T cells from PBMCs. The source of these receptors is a human donor with multiple sclerosis.

The rearrangement joins TRBV9 to TRBJ1-3; perhaps TRBD1 as D (6 bases). The V gene lost 4 bases and the J gene lost 8 bases, with 19 bases spanning the gap. Per the germline V gene, CDR1 is SGDLS and CDR2 is YYNGEE. There are 15 residues in the CDR3. This CDR3 reads CASSLRGAGRHTIYF. CDR3 DNA: TGTGCCAGCAGCCTAAGGGGGGCCGGACGACACACCATATATTTT. Based on the CDR3 plus reference TRBV9 and TRBJ1-3, the full variable domain is DSGVTQTPKHLITATGQRVTLRCSPRSGDLSVYWYQQSLDQGLQFLIQYYNGEERAKGNILERFSAQQFPDLHSELNLSSLELGDSALYFCASSLRGAGRHTIYFGEGSWLTVV.

This clonotype was counted once. This chain uses TRBV7-9 with TRBJ1-1, with D unresolved. Germline CDR1 is SEHNR and CDR2 is FQNEAQ (reference sequence). With 0 bases removed from V and 2 bases from J, the gap between germline ends came to 10 bases. The CDR3 contains 15 residues. The CDR3 loop is CASSLAEGINTEAFF. Here the CDR3 DNA reads TGTGCCAGCAGCTTAGCGGAGGGAATCAACACTGAAGCTTTCTTT.

The genes are TRBV5-1 and TRBJ2-3; tentatively, D is TRBD2 (5 bases). This CDR3 has 16 amino acids. The V gene's germline CDR1 is SGHRS and CDR2 YFSETQ. Trimming took 1 base from V and 3 from J, leaving 15 bases between them. The CDR3, as DNA: TGCGCCAGCAGCTTGAGGGCCCGGGAAGTTACAGATACGCAGTATTTT. Its translation: CASSLRAREVTDTQYF. The full variable domain, rest sourced from reference TRBV5-1 and TRBJ2-3, is KAGVTQTPRYLIKTRGQQVTLSCSPISGHRSVSWYQQTPGQGLQFLFEYFSETQRNKGNFPGRFSGRQFSNSRSEMNVSTLELGDSALYLCASSLRAREVTDTQYFGPGTRLTVL.

V gene TRBV5-1 combines with J gene TRBJ2-1; weak D call: TRBD2 (5 bases). This CDR3 contains 18 residues. V lost 5 bases and J lost 0, with 21 bases in between. Per germline, CDR1 SGHRS and CDR2 YFSETQ. CDR3 sequence: CASRHPETSGSSYNEQFF. The CDR3 nucleotides read TGCGCCAGCAGACATCCGGAGACAAGCGGATCCTCCTACAATGAGCAGTTCTTC.

V and J are TRBV29-1 and TRBJ2-7; no clear D gene. V lost 0 bases, J lost 2 bases, and 8 bases lay in between. Germline V lookup: CDR1 SQVTM, CDR2 ANQGSEA. The CDR3 has 13 residues. CDR3 protein: CSVEDEATYEQYF. CDR3 nucleotides: TGCAGCGTTGAAGATGAGGCTACCTACGAGCAGTACTTC.

The chain is built from TRBV7-6 and TRBJ2-2, with D possibly TRBD2 on 6 matching bases. The CDR3 extends over 15 amino acids. Germline values: CDR1 SGHVS, CDR2 FNYEAQ. V lost 5 bases to trimming and J lost 4 bases, with 14 bases between them. The CDR3 protein is CASSDVGGTTGELFF. CDR3 in DNA: TGTGCCAGCAGCGATGTGGGGGGAACCACCGGGGAGCTGTTTTTT.

As concerns this clonotype: The junction departs from the called germline gene at one end, perhaps through a read error. J is TRBJ2-7 and V is TRBV29-1, with D uncertain. Germline V CDR1 and CDR2: SQVTM, ANQGSEA. This CDR3 comprises 14 residues. CDR3 amino acids: CSVEGGDFSYEQYF. In DNA form, the CDR3 reads TGCAGCGTCGAAGGCGGAGATTTCTCCTACGAGCAGTACTTC.

The genes are TRBV7-9 and TRBJ1-1, with 12 bases identical to TRBD1. J gave up 6 bases and V 6 bases, and 11 bases lay outside the gene matches. The germline CDR1 and CDR2 sequences are SEHNR and FQNEAQ (reference sequence). The CDR3 runs 16 residues. Here the CDR3 DNA reads TGTGCCAGCAGTGACCGGGACAGGGGGCCATTCCCTGAAGCTTTCTTT. Protein sequence: CASSDRDRGPFPEAFF.

The rearrangement links TRBV24-1 to TRBJ2-3; 11 bases fit TRBD2. Germline CDR1 is KGHDR and CDR2 is SFDVKD. The CDR3 runs to 17 residues. V gave up 9 bases and J gave up 3 bases; unmatched junction bases: 13. The CDR3: CATAGLAGKVGTDTQYF. Here the CDR3 DNA reads TGTGCCACCGCCGGACTAGCGGGCAAGGTTGGAACAGATACGCAGTATTTT.

CDR3 amino acids: CSAKDRATEDEQFF. In DNA, the CDR3 is TGCAGTGCTAAGGACAGGGCCACAGAGGATGAGCAGTTCTTC. The rearrangement links TRBV20-1 to TRBJ2-1; the match to TRBD1 covers 8 bases. The V segment lost 4 bases and the J segment 8 bases; nucleotides outside the gene matches: 10. CDR1 and CDR2 (germline): DFQATT, SNEGSKA (reference sequence). The CDR3 sequence is 14 residues long.

This sequence joins TRBV29-1 and TRBJ2-4; 8 bases line up with TRBD1. V lost 6 bases, J lost 3 bases, and 16 bases stayed unmatched. Germline CDR1 is SQVTM and CDR2 is ANQGSEA. CDR3 length: 17 amino acids. CDR3 coding DNA: TGCAGCGTCCGTCCGGGGACAGGCGAGGGGGGCAAAAACATTCAGTACTTC. This encodes CSVRPGTGEGGKNIQYF.

This chain connects TRBV19 to TRBJ2-1; 10 bases match TRBD2. Trimming cost V 1 base and J 3 bases; bases outside gene matches: 3. This CDR3 contains 16 residues. Germline V CDR1 and CDR2: LNHDA, SQIVND (reference sequence). CDR3 in amino acids: CASSIGRLAGYNEQFF. The CDR3 bases are TGTGCCAGTAGTATAGGGAGACTAGCGGGCTACAATGAGCAGTTCTTC. The full variable domain, its missing parts supplied by reference TRBV19 and TRBJ2-1, is DGGITQSPKYLFRKEGQNVTLSCEQNLNHDAMYWYRQDPGQGLRLIYYSQIVNDFQKGDIAEGYSVSREKKESFPLTVTSAQKNPTAFYLCASSIGRLAGYNEQFFGPGTRLTVL.

The V and J genes are TRBV7-6 and TRBJ2-1; 9 positions match TRBD2. Losses at the gene ends were 4 bases for V and 5 bases for J; bases not matched to a gene: 9. Per the germline V gene, CDR1 is SGHVS and CDR2 is FNYEAQ. The CDR3 is 16 amino acids. The CDR3 sequence: CASSSNLAGRDNEQFF. CDR3 DNA sequence: TGTGCCAGCAGCTCGAATCTAGCGGGAAGGGACAATGAGCAGTTCTTC.

The chain recombines TRBV5-1 with TRBJ2-1; D is unclear. The CDR3 has 12 residues. Germline V gives CDR1 SGHRS, CDR2 YFSETQ. Between the trimmed V and J ends, which lost 2 bases and 8 bases, there was a span of 8 bases. CDR3 nucleotide sequence: TGCGCCAGCAGCTTCCTAGGAGATGAGCAGTTCTTC. Its protein is CASSFLGDEQFF. Looking up the rest from reference TRBV5-1 and TRBJ2-1 gives the full variable domain: KAGVTQTPRYLIKTRGQQVTLSCSPISGHRSVSWYQQTPGQGLQFLFEYFSETQRNKGNFPGRFSGRQFSNSRSEMNVSTLELGDSALYLCASSFLGDEQFFGPGTRLTVL.

This clonotype has more than one count but fewer than ten. The CDR3 DNA is TGTGCCAGCAGCCCCCGGCCCACAGATACGCAGTATTTT. This translates into CASSPRPTDTQYF. This sequence joins TRBV9 and TRBJ2-3; D remains unclear. The CDR3 sequence is 13 residues long. Germline assignment: CDR1 SGDLS and CDR2 YYNGEE. V was pared by 4 bases and J by 2 bases, with 8 bases between.